These 30 T cell receptor beta chains were all obtained from the same sample, sequenced in a study of cytomegalovirus exposure and HLA in healthy donors. Researchers ran the PCR with 60 Vbeta and 13 Jbeta primers. Sequenced by immunoSEQ multiplex PCR; TCRdb stores in-frame clones only, minus some. The sample contains more than 140,000 clones, 64% of which appear only once. Sequencing input: PBMCs. These TCRs come from a woman under 40 in good health and CMV-seropositive.

The rearrangement uses TRBV29-1 and TRBJ2-1; possibly TRBD1 for D (5 bases). V was cut by 0 bases and J by 7 bases, with 10 bases left in between. The CDR3 totals 13 residues. Germline V gives CDR1 SQVTM, CDR2 ANQGSEA. The CDR3 nucleotides are TGCAGCGTTGAAGATAATAGGGGAAATGAGCAGTTCTTC. Residues: CSVEDNRGNEQFF.

The rearrangement uses TRBV5-1 and TRBJ2-4; perhaps TRBD2 as D (6 bases). CDR1 and CDR2 from the germline V gene are SGHRS and YFSETQ. The CDR3 totals 12 residues. The ends were cut back, 4 bases at V and 16 bases at J, with 18 bases in the middle. CDR3 sequence: CASSMDRDSVYF. CDR3 DNA sequence: TGCGCCAGCAGCATGGACCGGGACTCCGTCTACTTC. Full variable domain (rest looked up from reference TRBV5-1 and TRBJ2-4): KAGVTQTPRYLIKTRGQQVTLSCSPISGHRSVSWYQQTPGQGLQFLFEYFSETQRNKGNFPGRFSGRQFSNSRSEMNVSTLELGDSALYLCASSMDRDSVYFGAGTRLSVL.

The CDR3 here is CASSQFGRTGRGWEQYF. DNA for the CDR3: TGCGCCAGCAGCCAATTTGGAAGGACAGGGCGAGGATGGGAGCAGTACTTC. This rearrangement joins TRBV4-1 to TRBJ2-7; 8 bases line up with TRBD1. CDR3 length: 17 residues. CDR1 and CDR2 from the germline V gene are MGHRA and YSYEKL. The V gene end was trimmed by 2 bases and the J gene end by 7 bases; junction bases not matched to a gene: 16.

The genes are TRBV6-6 and TRBJ2-7; 7 nucleotides agree with TRBD2. Germline V lookup: CDR1 MNHNY, CDR2 SVGAGI (reference sequence). The CDR3 sequence is 14 residues long. V lost 6 bases and J lost 5; bases outside the gene matches: 10. CDR3 protein: CASRYTGTTHEQYF. CDR3 DNA: TGTGCCAGCAGATATACCGGGACTACCCACGAGCAGTACTTC.

The rearrangement links TRBV10-3 to TRBJ1-2; possible D gene TRBD1, 6 bases. V dropped 9 bases and J dropped 2 bases, with 13 bases sitting between them. The CDR3 is 13 amino acids. CDR1 and CDR2 (germline): ENHRY, SYGVKD. The CDR3, as DNA: TGTGCCATAACCCGACAGGCCAACTATGGCTACACCTTC. As protein: CAITRQANYGYTF.

This chain links TRBV5-4 with TRBJ1-1; no clear D. The V end lost 2 bases, the J end lost 6 bases, and 11 bases lay between the germline ends. The CDR3 extends over 13 amino acids. The V gene's germline CDR1 is SGHNT and CDR2 YYREEE (reference sequence). This CDR3 is CASSLPMGAEAFF. CDR3 in DNA: TGTGCCAGCAGCTTACCCATGGGAGCTGAAGCTTTCTTT.

The rearrangement uses TRBV27 and TRBJ1-6; maybe TRBD1 (6 bases). The germline V gene encodes CDR1 MNHEY and CDR2 SMNVEV (reference sequence). Between the trimmed V and J ends, which lost 5 bases and 12 bases, there was a span of 11 bases. The CDR3 is 12 residues long. CDR3 coding DNA: TGTGCCAGCAGTCTACTCAGGGGACCCCTCCACTTT. It specifies CASSLLRGPLHF.

This clone was detected a few times. V and J are TRBV13 and TRBJ1-3, with D unclear. Looked up from germline, CDR1 is PRHDT and CDR2 is FYEKMQ (reference sequence). This CDR3 region has 15 residues. Trimming pared 8 bases from V and 1 base from J, leaving 15 bases between. This chain's CDR3 is CASGLSRGSGNTIYF. The CDR3 coding sequence is TGTGCCAGCGGCCTATCCCGGGGATCTGGAAACACCATATATTTT.

The V and J genes are TRBV15 and TRBJ1-5; no firm D call. CDR3 length equals 15 residues. CDR1 and CDR2 (germline): LNHNV, YYDKDF (reference sequence). V dropped 0 bases and J dropped 4 bases, with 10 bases sitting between them. DNA for the CDR3: TGTGCCACCAGCAGAGAAAGCGGGAATAATCAGCCCCAGCATTTT. Its protein product is CATSRESGNNQPQHF.

This clone was detected only once. V is TRBV2 and J is TRBJ2-5; D remains unclear. Germline-derived CDR1 and CDR2 are SNHLY and FYNNEI. CDR3 size: 12 residues. With 3 bases removed from V and 5 bases from J, the gap between germline ends came to 7 bases. The CDR3 sequence: CASSDMLETQYF. CDR3 DNA sequence: TGTGCCAGCAGTGATATGTTGGAGACCCAGTACTTC.

The J gene is TRBJ1-2, the V gene TRBV5-1, with D unclear. The CDR3 sequence is 15 residues long. Per the germline V gene, CDR1 is SGHRS and CDR2 is YFSETQ. Trimming left V 4 bases short and J 2 bases short, with 15 bases between. The CDR3 spells CASSPRTGGNYGYTF. CDR3 DNA sequence: TGCGCCAGCAGCCCGAGGACGGGAGGGAACTATGGCTACACCTTC.

The sample holds a few counts of this clone. This chain links TRBV4-1 with TRBJ2-7; 10 bases agree with TRBD2. J gave up 3 bases and V 4 bases, and 9 bases lay outside the gene matches. Germline CDR1 reads MGHRA; CDR2 reads YSYEKL. CDR3 size: 16 residues. Written as DNA, the CDR3 is TGCGCCAGCAGCCCCCCCCAGGTAGCGGGAGGCTACGAGCAGTACTTC. This codes for CASSPPQVAGGYEQYF.

This chain connects TRBV18 to TRBJ1-1; TRBD1 is a possible D gene (5 bases). V lost 3 bases and J lost 4, with 18 bases in between. CDR1 and CDR2 from the germline V gene are KGHSH and LQKENI. CDR3 length equals 16 residues. CDR3 nucleotide sequence: TGTGCCAGCTCACCCAACGCGGGGTTGAGGGGCACTGAAGCTTTCTTT. Its protein product is CASSPNAGLRGTEAFF.

The chain links TRBV7-2 to TRBJ2-5; D perhaps matches TRBD2 (5 bases). Germline V gene lookup returns CDR1 SGHTA and CDR2 FQGNSA. V was trimmed by 5 bases and J by 5 bases, leaving 12 bases between them. CDR3 length equals 13 residues. As DNA, the CDR3 is TGTGCCAGCAGCCTTAGAAGAGGGGAGACCCAGTACTTC. This codes for CASSLRRGETQYF. Variable domain in full (rest from reference TRBV7-2 and TRBJ2-5): GAGVSQSPSNKVTEKGKDVELRCDPISGHTALYWYRQSLGQGLEFLIYFQGNSAPDKSGLPSDRFSAERTGGSVSTLTIQRTQQEDSAVYLCASSLRRGETQYFGPGTRLLVL.

This clone was counted between two and nine times. V is TRBV2 and J is TRBJ2-7, with D possibly matching TRBD2 (6 bases). The germline CDR1 and CDR2 sequences are SNHLY and FYNNEI. This CDR3 has 12 residues. V was pared by 7 bases and J by 4 bases, with 11 bases between. DNA for the CDR3: TGTGCCAGCACGCGGGGTTCTTACGAGCAGTACTTC. Protein: CASTRGSYEQYF.

The chain carries TRBV5-1 and TRBJ2-7; 14 bases are shared with TRBD2. J lost 5 bases, V lost 5 bases, and 6 bases had no gene match. The germline V gene encodes CDR1 SGHRS and CDR2 YFSETQ. The CDR3 has 15 amino acids. CDR3 sequence reads: CASRTSGRALDEQYF. The CDR3 nucleotides are TGCGCCAGCAGGACTAGCGGGAGGGCCCTCGACGAGCAGTACTTC.

V is TRBV5-6 and J is TRBJ2-1; TRBD2 aligns across 7 bases. V lost 4 bases and J lost 0; bases outside the gene matches: 7. The CDR3 runs 16 residues. Germline CDR1 and CDR2: SGHDT and YYEEEE. The CDR3 region has the DNA TGTGCCAGCAGCCCACTAGCGCGCAGCTCCTACAATGAGCAGTTCTTC. Protein sequence: CASSPLARSSYNEQFF.

This clone was seen a handful of times. The chain carries TRBV6-1 and TRBJ1-2; TRBD1 is a possible D gene (5 bases). The CDR3 is 12 amino acids. V lost 3 bases and J lost 8, with 10 bases in between. Looked up from germline, CDR1 is MNHNS and CDR2 is SASEGT. The CDR3 loop reads CASSDPGEGYTF. The CDR3, as DNA: TGTGCCAGCAGTGACCCGGGGGAGGGCTACACCTTC.

V and J are TRBV7-3 and TRBJ2-3, with 9 bases identical to TRBD2. The CDR3 spans 15 residues. Germline lookup yields CDR1 SGHTA and CDR2 FQGTGA. Germline trimming cut 1 base from V and 5 bases from J; bases unmatched to any gene: 4. The CDR3 loop is CASSLSGGAGDTQYF. The CDR3 DNA sequence: TGTGCCAGCAGCTTAAGCGGGGGGGCCGGAGATACGCAGTATTTT.

This sequence joins TRBV5-1 and TRBJ1-2; 7 bases are a match to TRBD1. V shed 0 bases and J 0 bases; nucleotides not matched to a gene: 8. The germline V gene has CDR1 SGHRS and CDR2 YFSETQ. CDR3 size: 17 residues. CDR3: CASSLGGTASSNYGYTF. In nucleotides, the CDR3 is TGCGCCAGCAGCTTGGGCGGGACAGCATCTTCTAACTATGGCTACACCTTC.

The gene calls are TRBV7-2 and TRBJ2-7; TRBD2 might be the D (5 bases). CDR1 and CDR2 from the germline V gene are SGHTA and FQGNSA. CDR3 size: 11 residues. V was shortened by 4 bases and J by 6 bases, with 7 bases between the two germline ends. The CDR3 loop is CASSSRAEQYF. The CDR3 nucleotides read TGTGCCAGCAGCTCGAGGGCCGAGCAGTACTTC. Looking up the rest from reference TRBV7-2 and TRBJ2-7 gives the full variable domain: GAGVSQSPSNKVTEKGKDVELRCDPISGHTALYWYRQSLGQGLEFLIYFQGNSAPDKSGLPSDRFSAERTGGSVSTLTIQRTQQEDSAVYLCASSSRAEQYFGPGTRLTVT.

This rearrangement joins TRBV2 to TRBJ1-1; TRBD1 is a possible D gene (5 bases). V shed 6 bases and J shed 1 base, with 12 bases lying between them. This CDR3 region has 14 residues. Looked up from germline, CDR1 is SNHLY and CDR2 is FYNNEI. The CDR3 loop is CASRYWGGNTEAFF. The CDR3, as DNA: TGTGCCAGCAGATACTGGGGGGGGAACACTGAAGCTTTCTTT. Full variable domain (rest looked up from reference TRBV2 and TRBJ1-1): EPEVTQTPSHQVTQMGQEVILRCVPISNHLYFYWYRQILGQKVEFLVSFYNNEISEKSEIFDDQFSVERPDGSNFTLKIRSTKLEDSAMYFCASRYWGGNTEAFFGQGTRLTVV.

This chain connects TRBV4-1 to TRBJ1-1, with unresolved D. This CDR3 comprises 12 residues. V was trimmed by 1 base and J by 7 bases, leaving 7 bases between them. The germline V gene has CDR1 MGHRA and CDR2 YSYEKL. The CDR3 nucleotides read TGCGCCAGCAGCCAAGCAAAATTTGAAGCTTTCTTT. It encodes CASSQAKFEAFF.

The V gene is TRBV9, the J gene TRBJ2-1; tentative D call: TRBD2 (6 bases). The CDR3 length is 16 residues. V dropped 0 bases and J dropped 4 bases, with 14 bases sitting between them. Germline V gene sequence: CDR1 SGDLS, CDR2 YYNGEE. The CDR3 protein is CASSVGGGEPYNEQFF. CDR3 DNA sequence: TGTGCCAGCAGCGTAGGGGGCGGGGAACCTTACAATGAGCAGTTCTTC.

The rearrangement uses TRBV14 and TRBJ1-6; 7 bases fit TRBD1. With V trimmed by 4 bases and J by 4 bases, 7 bases remained unmatched. Germline CDR1 SGHDN, CDR2 FVKESK. The CDR3 consists of 16 residues. CDR3 in DNA: TGTGCCAGCAGCCGAGGACAGGTCTCATATAATTCACCCCTCCACTTT. Its protein product is CASSRGQVSYNSPLHF.

The chain employs TRBV5-4 and TRBJ1-1; D gene uncertain. There are 13 residues in the CDR3. Germline V CDR1 and CDR2: SGHNT, YYREEE (reference sequence). Trimming removed 9 bases at V and 2 bases at J, with 14 bases between. The CDR3 nucleotides are TGTGCCACTAGTCAAGGCCAAAACACTGAAGCTTTCTTT. This sequence encodes CATSQGQNTEAFF.

This chain links TRBV30 with TRBJ2-5; D is possibly TRBD1 (5 bases). The tail of the sequence fits TRBJ2-7 better, so the J call may be wrong. The CDR3 contains 12 residues. CDR1 GTSNPN and CDR2 SVGIG come from the germline V gene (reference sequence). DNA of the CDR3: TGTGCCTGGAGTGTGTGGCAGGGCGAGCAGTACTTC. Translated: CAWSVWQGEQYF.

This chain uses TRBV27 with TRBJ1-1; D is ambiguous. Germline-derived CDR1 and CDR2 are MNHEY and SMNVEV (reference sequence). The CDR3 has 11 amino acids. V was clipped by 7 bases and J by 5 bases, with 8 bases between them. CDR3 bases: TGTGCCAGCAAGCGGGGAACTGAAGCTTTCTTT. Translation gives CASKRGTEAFF.

The V and J genes are TRBV2 and TRBJ2-7; TRBD1 matches at 7 bases. Germline V lookup: CDR1 SNHLY, CDR2 FYNNEI. J was trimmed by 0 bases and V by 6 bases; bases with no gene match: 8. The CDR3 runs 15 residues. The CDR3 sequence is CASSTDRNISYEQYF. In DNA form, the CDR3 reads TGTGCCAGCAGCACGGACAGGAATATCTCCTACGAGCAGTACTTC.

The gene calls are TRBV7-6 and TRBJ1-5, with D unclear. Germline assignment: CDR1 SGHVS and CDR2 FNYEAQ. V dropped 0 bases and J dropped 8 bases, with 11 bases sitting between them. This CDR3 is 14 amino acids long. The CDR3 here is CASSLAEDVKPQHF. The CDR3 bases are TGTGCCAGCAGCTTAGCCGAGGATGTTAAGCCCCAGCATTTT. Filled out from reference TRBV7-6 and TRBJ1-5, the complete variable domain reads GAGVSQSPRYKVTKRGQDVALRCDPISGHVSLYWYRQALGQGPEFLTYFNYEAQQDKSGLPNDRFSAERPEGSISTLTIQRTEQRDSAMYRCASSLAEDVKPQHFGDGTRLSIL.